The entry that follows covers one TCR beta chain sequence. This clonotype came up a few times. Its cognate antigen has yet to be identified. No quality values exist for individual bases; no much larger clone is one base distant. CDR1 SEHNR and CDR2 FQNEAQ are derived from the germline V gene (reference sequence). Clipping removes 1 base from V and 5 bases from J, with 12 as the unmatched junction base count. Spanning cysteine to phenylalanine, the CDR3 consists of 17 amino acids. The DNA shown is the 51-base CDR3, in frame from base 1. This sample is part of a study of T cell repertoires in cytomegalovirus infection (dated by TCRdb to between 2019 and 2020). About the study as a whole: Because public TCR beta signatures pointed to carriage of CMV infection together with the matching HLA type, the HLA type of each donor mattered for the analysis. The paper's findings and limits, for the study overall: The ex vivo response was dominated by HLA-C-restricted CMV-specific TCR beta clonotypes, and the single most frequent clonotype in two of eight donors was supplied by these HLA-C-restricted clonotypes. Cumulative frequency of public TCR beta family members discriminated carriers of CMV infection plus the relevant HLA type in this cohort and an independent 352-donor cohort.

Reads for this sample came from an Illumina HiSeq 1500. TCRdb handled the public reads itself, with Q25 trimming in fastp and clone calling in MiXCR, and kept productive beta chains. For every CDR3 protein sequence, its rows merge into one entry that carries the most common genes and DNA. The sample contains almost 550,000 distinct CDR3 sequences, 15% to 20% of them found a single time. Of the sample, 24% is held by the ten largest clones. This clonotype originated in a human donor in good health (CMV status not recorded). Some clones in this sample may be carry-over from other donors' samples. The rearranged segments are TRBV7-9 and TRBJ1-1, with 8 bases in between that match TRBD1. Sequencing was performed on CD8+ T cells from PBMCs. The bases read TGTGCCAGCAGCTTAGACCCGACAGGGGAACTTGGTACTGAAGCTTTCTTT. It translates as CASSLDPTGELGTEAFF.